This TCR beta chain was recorded in a study of cytomegalovirus exposure and HLA in healthy donors. Of note for this clone: What it binds is not known.

Primers: 60 Vbeta forward and 13 Jbeta reverse. Using immunoSEQ multiplex PCR, the repertoire was profiled, and TCRdb retains in-frame clones only, with some absent. The profile shows around 150,000 clones, approximately 85% of them singletons. Findings and caveats of the study: Clonal expansion was found to be greater in HLA-associated TCR beta chains than in equally common others in a later analysis. Most observed TCR sequences were rare, whereas some public TCRs were detected in many donors. It was reported in a later analysis that an Asian-associated ancestry cluster showed fewer N-insertions than the approximately 700-donor mean.

The V end lost 0 bases, the J end lost 4 bases, and 13 bases lay between the germline ends. Germline CDR1 SGHRS, CDR2 YFSETQ. CDR3 length: 16 residues. V gene TRBV5-1 combines with J gene TRBJ2-2; tentative D call: TRBD1 (6 bases). Sample: PBMCs. The sequence was collected from a young man in good health and CMV-seropositive. DNA for the CDR3: TGCGCCAGCAGCTTGGCCGGGCCAGGGGCCACCGGGGAGCTGTTTTTT. This sequence encodes CASSLAGPGATGELFF.